The rows below give T cell receptor beta chains drawn from one sample of a study of T cells in Graves' hyperthyroidism and ophthalmopathy. From the multiplex PCR reads, TCRdb called clonotypes with MiXCR, one entry per CDR3 protein. There are some 350,000 distinct CDR3 sequences in the sample; around 15% occur only once, and approximately 19% lies in the top ten. The sample taken for sequencing was blood. These receptors were taken from an older woman with Graves' ophthalmopathy. Both conserved end residues are trimmed from each CDR3.

CDR3 protein	V gene	J gene
ASSLVDGSYEQY	TRBV27	TRBJ2-7
ASRGGTSTYEQY	TRBV5-1	TRBJ2-7
ASSLGPLGARMTDTQY	TRBV7-2	TRBJ2-3
ASRGWDPGANVLT	TRBV7-9	TRBJ2-6
ASSYSSMGGQY	TRBV27	TRBJ2-7
ASSLGPPGLLYEQY	TRBV27	TRBJ2-7
ASSFPADRVSVEADTQY	TRBV7-9	TRBJ2-3
ASAQAGVGGYT	TRBV12-3/TRBV12-4	TRBJ1-2
AWSGRALAGELF	TRBV30	TRBJ2-2
ASTPTGYTIY	TRBV6-4	TRBJ1-3
AISDNRDEQF	TRBV10-3	TRBJ2-1
ASSPGLAGAYNEQF	TRBV7-3	TRBJ2-1
ASSHRGEGAPYEQY	TRBV27	TRBJ2-7
ASSPWTSGLSYNEQF	TRBV19	TRBJ2-1
ASSLGLAGDYNEQF	TRBV5-1	TRBJ2-1
SASTGVVREQY	TRBV20-1	TRBJ2-7
ASSQTGTAGGRTDTQY	TRBV6-2/TRBV6-3	TRBJ2-3
ASSHSGDNTGELF	TRBV5-1	TRBJ2-2
ASTDRGVNEKLF	TRBV28	TRBJ1-4
SAGGQGAAEQY	TRBV20-1	TRBJ2-7
ASSLGTSGSGTDTQY	TRBV5-1	TRBJ2-3
ASRSQGSHDYGYT	TRBV6-1	TRBJ1-2
ASSPGGGFEEKLF	TRBV4-1	TRBJ1-4
ATSRRVQETQY	TRBV15	TRBJ2-5
ASTPKRSYEQY	TRBV7-8	TRBJ2-7
ASSQSPGAGLETQY	TRBV6-1	TRBJ2-5
ASSYSSGNYEQY	TRBV6-6	TRBJ2-7
ASSTIRGQAPYEQY	TRBV7-9	TRBJ2-7
ASGGLNTGELF	TRBV6-1	TRBJ2-2
SAAGIADTGELF	TRBV20-1	TRBJ2-2
ASSFGQSTLF	TRBV7-6	TRBJ1-4
SARGLRDEQF	TRBV20-1	TRBJ2-1
ASWTSAYGYT	TRBV28	TRBJ1-2
SARDVQGTYEQY	TRBV20-1	TRBJ2-7
ASTTMRAVMNTGELF	TRBV6-2/TRBV6-3	TRBJ2-2
ATSDRRQGVGNEQF	TRBV24-1	TRBJ2-1